One T cell receptor beta chain is described in this entry. Assay: immunoSEQ multiplex PCR; the TCRdb copy retains only in-frame clones and omits some. This table holds around 250,000 clones, roughly 82% found once. Germline loops: CDR1 SGHVS, CDR2 FQNEAQ. The V gene end was trimmed by 6 bases and the J gene end by 5 bases; junction bases not matched to a gene: 10. This CDR3 contains 16 residues. The sample originates from a study of control samples from healthy donors and cancer patients. The sequence was obtained from a woman aged 55-75 years with lung cancer. Sequenced sample: PBMCs. V and J are TRBV7-8 and TRBJ2-1; 10 positions match TRBD1. The CDR3 nucleotides are TGTGCCAGCAGAGAAACCGGGACAGGGGTTAACAATGAGCAGTTCTTC. It is translated as CASRETGTGVNNEQFF. The variable domain in full, completed from reference TRBV7-8 and TRBJ2-1, reads GAGVSQSPRYKVAKRGQDVALRCDPISGHVSLFWYQQALGQGPEFLTYFQNEAQLDKSGLPSDRFFAERPEGSVSTLKIQRTQQEDSAVYLCASRETGTGVNNEQFFGPGTRLTVL.